This record concerns one T cell receptor (beta chain) sequence. Its antigen is as yet unknown. One heparinised blood draw, averaging about 100 mL, came from each donor. Trimming cost V 5 bases and J 4 bases; bases outside gene matches: 8. Germline V gene data show CDR1 as SQVTM and CDR2 as ANQGSEA. This CDR3 region has 15 residues. These data belong to a study of beta chain features in type 1 diabetes. Study-level points and caveats: Type 1 diabetes patients showed a moderate but significant shortening of TCRB CDR3s in all four CD4+ subsets. Junctions at VDJ sites from type 1 diabetes patients had fewer insertions and more deletions.

The investigators reverse transcribed all of the isolated RNA, so they sequenced expressed TCRB transcripts. Measured with immunoSEQ multiplex PCR; TCRdb has only the in-frame clones, and not every one. The sample lists about 370,000 clones, around 15% occurring once. This sequence was found in a woman between 18 and 29 years old in good health. The sample was naive CD4+ T cells from blood. This chain links TRBV29-1 with TRBJ2-2; 9 bases are shared with TRBD1. The CDR3, as DNA: TGCAGCGTTCCTCGCGGGACAGGGAGCACCGGGGAGCTGTTTTTT. Translated: CSVPRGTGSTGELFF.